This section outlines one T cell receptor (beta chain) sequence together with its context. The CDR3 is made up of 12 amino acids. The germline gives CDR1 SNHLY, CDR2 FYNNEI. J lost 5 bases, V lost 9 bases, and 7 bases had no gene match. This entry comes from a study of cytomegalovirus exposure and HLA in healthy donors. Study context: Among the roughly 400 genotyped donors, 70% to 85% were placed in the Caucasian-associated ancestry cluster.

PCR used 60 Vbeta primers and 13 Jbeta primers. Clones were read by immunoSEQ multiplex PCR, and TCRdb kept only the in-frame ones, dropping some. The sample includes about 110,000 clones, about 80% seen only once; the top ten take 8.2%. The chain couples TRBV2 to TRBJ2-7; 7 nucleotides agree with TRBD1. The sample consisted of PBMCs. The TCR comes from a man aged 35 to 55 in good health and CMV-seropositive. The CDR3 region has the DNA TGTGCCAGTTTCTACAGGGGTGACGAGCAGTACTTC. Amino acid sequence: CASFYRGDEQYF. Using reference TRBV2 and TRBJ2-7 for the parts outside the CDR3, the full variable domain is EPEVTQTPSHQVTQMGQEVILRCVPISNHLYFYWYRQILGQKVEFLVSFYNNEISEKSEIFDDQFSVERPDGSNFTLKIRSTKLEDSAMYFCASFYRGDEQYFGPGTRLTVT.